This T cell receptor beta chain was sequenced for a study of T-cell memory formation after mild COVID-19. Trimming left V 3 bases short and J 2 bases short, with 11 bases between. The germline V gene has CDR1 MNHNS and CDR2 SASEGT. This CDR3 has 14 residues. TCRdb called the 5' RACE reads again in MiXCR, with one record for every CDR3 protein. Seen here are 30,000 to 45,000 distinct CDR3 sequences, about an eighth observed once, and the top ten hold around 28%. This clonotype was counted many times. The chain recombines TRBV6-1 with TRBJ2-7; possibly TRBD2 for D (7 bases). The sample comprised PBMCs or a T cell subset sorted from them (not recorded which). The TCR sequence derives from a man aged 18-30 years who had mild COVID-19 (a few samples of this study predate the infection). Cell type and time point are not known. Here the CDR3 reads CASSDRGGPYEQYF. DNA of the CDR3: TGTGCCAGCAGTGACAGGGGAGGGCCCTACGAGCAGTACTTC.